Presented here are 14 T cell receptor beta chains from one specimen sequenced in a study of cytomegalovirus exposure and HLA in healthy donors. PCR employed 60 Vbeta and 13 Jbeta primers. Here immunoSEQ multiplex PCR was the method, and the copy in TCRdb shows in-frame clones only, minus some. Of roughly 190,000 clones in the sample, 70% to 85% are singletons; the top ten hold around 3.7%. Sequences were obtained from PBMCs. The receptors come from a man in his forties in good health and CMV-seropositive.

V is TRBV21-1 and J is TRBJ2-7; no DNA check was done on the table's D call, TRBD1. TRBV21-1 constitutes a pseudogene. The CDR3 runs to 13 residues. The CDR3 loop is CASGHWGLYEQYF. The CDR3 DNA is TGTGCCAGCGGACACTGGGGCCTCTACGAGCAGTACTTC.

This chain uses TRBV9 with TRBJ1-6; D is ambiguous. Deletions cut 1 base from V and 7 bases from J, with 6 bases between. The germline gives CDR1 SGDLS, CDR2 YYNGEE. The CDR3 runs 13 residues. CDR3: CASSVSGNSPLHF. The DNA of the CDR3 is TGTGCCAGCAGCGTATCGGGGAATTCACCCCTCCACTTT.

CDR3 DNA: TGTGCCAGCCTAGGGGGAAAGGTCGGTGCTAATGAAAAACTGTTTTTT. It encodes CASLGGKVGANEKLFF. This chain joins TRBV27 and TRBJ1-4; D is perhaps TRBD1 (6 bases). Germline V lookup: CDR1 MNHEY, CDR2 SMNVEV (reference sequence). V was trimmed by 8 bases and J by 3 bases, leaving 19 bases between them. CDR3 length equals 16 residues.

This clone was found a few times. This chain's CDR3 is CASSVEAGGNYGYTF. In DNA form, the CDR3 reads TGTGCCAGCAGCGTAGAGGCAGGGGGGAACTATGGCTACACCTTC. The rearrangement joins TRBV9 to TRBJ1-2; 7 nucleotides line up with TRBD1. The CDR3 has 15 residues. Germline trimming cut 0 bases from V and 2 bases from J; bases unmatched to any gene: 4. Germline V gives CDR1 SGDLS, CDR2 YYNGEE.

This chain uses TRBV5-1 with TRBJ1-3, with D maybe TRBD1 (6 bases). The germline CDR1 and CDR2 sequences are SGHRS and YFSETQ. The CDR3 has 14 amino acids. V lost 3 bases to trimming and J lost 11 bases, with 18 bases between them. The CDR3 protein is CASSSGPGDESIYF. CDR3 nucleotide sequence: TGCGCCAGCAGCTCGGGGCCAGGGGACGAATCCATATATTTT.

The rearrangement joins TRBV7-3 to TRBJ2-5, with D uncertain. This CDR3 is built from 13 residues. Per germline, CDR1 SGHTA and CDR2 FQGTGA. V lost 5 bases to trimming and J lost 2 bases, with 9 bases between them. CDR3 protein: CASSLRGQETQYF. CDR3 sequence (DNA): TGTGCCAGCAGCCTCAGAGGACAAGAGACCCAGTACTTC.

The chain uses TRBV21-1 and TRBJ2-5; the tabulated D call, TRBD2, remains unverified against the DNA. TRBV21-1 is a pseudogene segment. The CDR3 has 14 residues. The CDR3 region is CASSHATVGETQYF. CDR3 coding DNA: TGTGCCAGCAGCCACGCCACGGTCGGGGAGACCCAGTACTTC.

The CDR3 loop reads CASSSRQEAYEQYF. The CDR3, as DNA: TGTGCCAGCAGTTCAAGACAGGAAGCCTACGAGCAGTACTTC. This chain uses TRBV27 with TRBJ2-7; D possibly corresponds to TRBD1 (6 bases). The V gene's germline CDR1 is MNHEY and CDR2 SMNVEV (reference sequence). V dropped 4 bases and J dropped 2 bases, with 12 bases sitting between them. The CDR3 consists of 14 residues.

This chain connects TRBV19 to TRBJ2-3; 13 bases are a match to TRBD2. CDR1 and CDR2 from the germline V gene are LNHDA and SQIVND (reference sequence). The CDR3 runs 15 residues. V shed 4 bases and J 4 bases; nucleotides not matched to a gene: 2. CDR3 in amino acids: CASSRTSGRSDTQYF. CDR3 nucleotides: TGTGCCAGTAGTAGGACTAGCGGGAGATCAGATACGCAGTATTTT.

The CDR3 bases are TGTGCCAGCAGTGATGGGCGGGGGGCTGATACGCAGTATTTT. Translating gives CASSDGRGADTQYF. The rearrangement joins TRBV2 to TRBJ2-3, with 8 bases lining up with TRBD2. Germline CDR1 and CDR2: SNHLY and FYNNEI. This CDR3 region has 14 residues. After removal of 3 bases from V and 6 bases from J, the junction contained 5 bases not matched to a gene.

This sequence joins TRBV2 and TRBJ1-4; D uncertain. Germline CDR1 reads SNHLY; CDR2 reads FYNNEI. V lost 6 bases, J lost 0 bases, and 5 bases lay in between. The CDR3 has 13 residues. The CDR3 is CASSPATNEKLFF. The CDR3 DNA follows: TGTGCCAGCAGCCCTGCAACTAATGAAAAACTGTTTTTT. The full variable domain, in which reference TRBV2 and TRBJ1-4 provide the parts outside the CDR3, is EPEVTQTPSHQVTQMGQEVILRCVPISNHLYFYWYRQILGQKVEFLVSFYNNEISEKSEIFDDQFSVERPDGSNFTLKIRSTKLEDSAMYFCASSPATNEKLFFGSGTQLSVL.

This clone was counted between two and nine times. The chain is built from TRBV6-6 and TRBJ1-1; the D gene is possibly TRBD1 (6 bases). This CDR3 is built from 13 residues. The V end lost 6 bases, the J end lost 7 bases, and 15 bases lay between the germline ends. The germline CDR1 and CDR2 sequences are MNHNY and SVGAGI (reference sequence). The CDR3 coding sequence is TGTGCCAGCAGCCGAGGAGTAGGGGGTGAAGCTTTCTTT. Protein product: CASSRGVGGEAFF.

The chain carries TRBV28 and TRBJ2-7; 13 bases fit TRBD2. Trimming at V came to 7 bases and at J to 3 bases, leaving 9 bases not matched to a gene. Germline values: CDR1 MDHEN, CDR2 SYDVKM. This CDR3 region has 16 residues. The CDR3 coding sequence is TGTGCCAGCACTACTAGCGGGGGGGGATCAGGCTACGAGCAGTACTTC. This sequence encodes CASTTSGGGSGYEQYF.

The genes are TRBV13 and TRBJ2-5; 15 nucleotides align to TRBD2. The CDR3 is 15 amino acids. Germline V gene lookup returns CDR1 PRHDT and CDR2 FYEKMQ (reference sequence). Losses at the gene ends were 4 bases for V and 4 bases for J; bases not matched to a gene: 1. CDR3 protein: CASSSGLAGGETQYF. The DNA for the CDR3 is TGTGCCAGCAGCTCGGGACTAGCGGGGGGAGAGACCCAGTACTTC.